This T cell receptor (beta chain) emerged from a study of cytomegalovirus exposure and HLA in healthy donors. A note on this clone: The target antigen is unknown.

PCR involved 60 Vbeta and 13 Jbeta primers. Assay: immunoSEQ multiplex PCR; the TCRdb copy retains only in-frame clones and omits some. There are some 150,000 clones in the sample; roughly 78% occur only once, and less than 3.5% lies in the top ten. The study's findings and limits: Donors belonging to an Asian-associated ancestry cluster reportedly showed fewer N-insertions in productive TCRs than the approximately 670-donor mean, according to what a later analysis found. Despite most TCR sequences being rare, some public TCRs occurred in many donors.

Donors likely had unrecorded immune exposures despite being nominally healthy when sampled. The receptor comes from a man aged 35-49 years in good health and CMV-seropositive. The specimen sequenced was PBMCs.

The CDR3 DNA reads TGTGCCAGCGGAAGTTTAGGAGTCGTTCGTGAGCAGTTCTTC. This encodes CASGSLGVVREQFF. V gene TRBV27 combines with J gene TRBJ2-1; D is undetermined. The CDR3 has 14 amino acids. V was pared by 8 bases and J by 9 bases, with 20 bases between. Germline values: CDR1 MNHEY, CDR2 SMNVEV (reference sequence).